Below are 20 T cell receptor beta chains sequenced from a single sample in a study of graft-versus-host responses after intestinal transplantation. The protocol was immunoSEQ multiplex PCR, while the TCRdb copy is restricted to in-frame clones and leaves out a portion. Among around 88,000 clones listed, 80% to 85% were seen once. The antigens these receptors bind are not known. This material consisted of unstimulated CD8+ T cells sorted from spleen or lymph node cells, taken before intestinal transplant. Source of these receptors: a human donor who received an intestinal transplant.

V usage is TRBV13 and J usage is TRBJ2-7; the D is unclear. The V gene lost 5 bases and the J gene lost 3 bases, with 17 bases spanning the gap. The germline gives CDR1 PRHDT, CDR2 FYEKMQ (reference sequence). This CDR3 spans 15 amino acids. In DNA form, the CDR3 reads TGTGCCAGCAGCCTCTCTGGGCAGGCCATCTACGAGCAGTACTTC. Amino acids: CASSLSGQAIYEQYF.

The J gene is TRBJ2-7, the V gene TRBV14, with TRBD1 matching over 10 bases. Germline V gene data show CDR1 as SGHDN and CDR2 as FVKESK. V shed 5 bases, J shed 4 bases, and the junction held 8 bases outside the gene matches. The CDR3 length is 15 residues. For the CDR3, the DNA is TGTGCCAGCAGCTCAGACGGGACAGGGGAGTACGAGCAGTACTTC. It is translated as CASSSDGTGEYEQYF.

The V call is TRBV7-8, the J call TRBJ2-7, with D tentatively TRBD2 (5 bases). This CDR3 contains 12 residues. Germline CDR1 and CDR2: SGHVS and FQNEAQ. V gave up 5 bases and J gave up 4 bases, with 9 bases separating them. DNA for the CDR3: TGTGCCAGCAGCCCGGAGGCTTACGAGCAGTACTTC. This encodes CASSPEAYEQYF.

The gene calls are TRBV2 and TRBJ2-7; D not resolved. CDR3 size: 13 residues. Germline CDR1 and CDR2: SNHLY and FYNNEI. The ends were cut back, 4 bases at V and 2 bases at J, with 9 bases in the middle. CDR3 amino acids: CASSGEAPYEQYF. The CDR3 region has the DNA TGTGCCAGCAGTGGAGAGGCCCCCTACGAGCAGTACTTC.

The chain employs TRBV10-1 and TRBJ2-5; a weak D match, TRBD2 (5 bases). CDR3 length: 18 residues. Germline CDR1 WNHNN, CDR2 SYGVQD (reference sequence). The V end lost 0 bases, the J end lost 1 base, and 18 bases lay between the germline ends. For the CDR3, the DNA is TGCGCCAGCAGTGAGTCGGCTAGAGGTAGTGCGGGCCAAGAGACCCAGTACTTC. It translates to CASSESARGSAGQETQYF.

The chain carries TRBV9 and TRBJ2-2; 9 bases line up with TRBD1. V lost 3 bases, J lost 4 bases, and 4 bases stayed unmatched. Germline CDR1 and CDR2: SGDLS and YYNGEE. This CDR3 has 15 residues. CDR3 region: CASSEDRGGTGELFF. CDR3 in DNA: TGTGCCAGCAGCGAAGACAGGGGGGGCACCGGGGAGCTGTTTTTT. The complete variable domain, with remaining parts taken from reference TRBV9 and TRBJ2-2, reads DSGVTQTPKHLITATGQRVTLRCSPRSGDLSVYWYQQSLDQGLQFLIQYYNGEERAKGNILERFSAQQFPDLHSELNLSSLELGDSALYFCASSEDRGGTGELFFGEGSRLTVL.

This clone was recorded only once. CDR3 DNA sequence: TGTGCCAGCAGTTCGAGCGGGAATGAGCAGTTCTTC. Encoded protein: CASSSSGNEQFF. The J gene is TRBJ2-1, the V gene TRBV6-5, with D possibly TRBD2 on 6 matching bases. Germline V lookup: CDR1 MNHEY, CDR2 SVGAGI. V was cut by 4 bases and J by 7 bases, with 8 bases left in between. The CDR3 is made up of 12 amino acids.

The chain links TRBV5-1 to TRBJ2-5; D gene uncertain. The CDR3 loop spans 15 amino acids. V dropped 3 bases and J dropped 0 bases, with 12 bases sitting between them. Germline V lookup: CDR1 SGHRS, CDR2 YFSETQ. In DNA form, the CDR3 reads TGCGCCAGCAGCTCGACCCGTTACCACCAAGAGACCCAGTACTTC. Its translation: CASSSTRYHQETQYF.

The genes are TRBV19 and TRBJ2-4; perhaps D is TRBD1 or TRBD2 (6 bases each). Germline assignment: CDR1 LNHDA and CDR2 SQIVND (reference sequence). V was trimmed by 7 bases and J by 2 bases, leaving 12 bases between them. CDR3 size: 14 residues. CDR3 loop: CASTVGGTKNIQYF. CDR3 DNA: TGTGCCAGTACGGTAGGGGGGACCAAAAACATTCAGTACTTC.

The chain employs TRBV5-6 and TRBJ2-1, with D possibly matching TRBD1 (5 bases). The CDR3 sequence is 13 residues long. Germline CDR1 SGHDT, CDR2 YYEEEE. Trimming pared 1 base from V and 7 bases from J, leaving 9 bases between. The CDR3 bases are TGTGCCAGCAGCTTGCCAGGGTGGAATGAGCAGTTCTTC. Residues: CASSLPGWNEQFF.

The chain recombines TRBV5-1 with TRBJ2-5; D gene ambiguous. Trimming pared 3 bases from V and 3 bases from J, leaving 18 bases between. Germline V gene sequence: CDR1 SGHRS, CDR2 YFSETQ. This CDR3 has 16 residues. The CDR3 DNA reads TGCGCCAGCAGCTATTCCGGATACAGTACCGAAGAGACCCAGTACTTC. Amino acids: CASSYSGYSTEETQYF.

This chain joins TRBV27 and TRBJ2-7; the D is unclear. Germline V gene lookup returns CDR1 MNHEY and CDR2 SMNVEV (reference sequence). V lost 4 bases and J 4 bases, leaving 8 bases between the germline ends. CDR3 length: 12 amino acids. The CDR3 bases are TGTGCCAGCAGTTCCGTAGGGTACGAGCAGTACTTC. Encoded protein: CASSSVGYEQYF.

The chain combines TRBV2 with TRBJ2-1, with no clear D. Germline V gene data show CDR1 as SNHLY and CDR2 as FYNNEI. Trimming pared 9 bases from V and 6 bases from J, leaving 18 bases between. The CDR3 consists of 14 residues. CDR3 residues: CASADQPHPNEQFF. For the CDR3, the DNA is TGTGCCAGTGCGGACCAGCCTCATCCCAATGAGCAGTTCTTC.

The V gene is TRBV5-4, the J gene TRBJ2-7; the D gene is possibly TRBD1 (6 bases). The CDR3 extends over 13 amino acids. CDR1 is SGHNT, CDR2 YYREEE, per germline (reference sequence). Trimming took off 0 bases at V and 6 bases at J, with 10 bases between the two ends. The CDR3: CASSLEGETEQYF. Written as DNA, the CDR3 is TGTGCCAGCAGCTTGGAGGGGGAAACCGAGCAGTACTTC.

The CDR3 coding sequence is TGCGCCAGCAGCCCCCAGGACAGGTCGGATCAGCCCCAGCATTTT. Translating gives CASSPQDRSDQPQHF. The V gene is TRBV10-2, the J gene TRBJ1-5, with TRBD1 identical over 7 bases. The junction had 10 bases not matched to a gene; V was cut back by 6 bases and J by 5 bases. Germline V gives CDR1 WSHSY, CDR2 SAAADI. This CDR3 spans 15 amino acids.

This chain connects TRBV19 to TRBJ1-5; 12 bases line up with TRBD1. This CDR3 spans 18 amino acids. Trimming cost V 4 bases and J 0 bases; bases outside gene matches: 7. CDR1 is LNHDA, CDR2 SQIVND, per germline (reference sequence). CDR3 sequence: CASSTGTGGFYSNQPQHF. CDR3 bases: TGTGCCAGTAGTACCGGGACAGGGGGCTTTTATAGCAATCAGCCCCAGCATTTT.

This chain uses TRBV11-2 with TRBJ2-1; no clear D. CDR1 SGHAT and CDR2 FQNNGV come from the germline V gene. The CDR3 loop spans 10 amino acids. Trimming took 5 bases from V and 6 from J, leaving 2 bases between them. The DNA for the CDR3 is TGTGCCAGCAGCCGCAATGAGCAGTTCTTC. Translation gives CASSRNEQFF.

V and J are TRBV7-9 and TRBJ1-6; weak D call: TRBD1 (6 bases). V lost 5 bases to trimming and J lost 7 bases, with 21 bases between them. The CDR3 runs 17 residues. Germline CDR1 SEHNR, CDR2 FQNEAQ (reference sequence). The CDR3 DNA reads as TGTGCCAGCAGCCCCGGGACAAACTTTCGAGAGAATTCACCCCTCCACTTT. It codes for CASSPGTNFRENSPLHF.

The V gene is TRBV11-3, the J gene TRBJ2-7; 7 nucleotides align to TRBD1. CDR1 SGHNT and CDR2 YENEEA come from the germline V gene. This CDR3 spans 15 amino acids. V shed 5 bases, J shed 0 bases, and the junction held 7 bases outside the gene matches. Here the CDR3 DNA reads TGTGCCAGCAGCCCAGGGGGTGGACTCTCCTACGAGCAGTACTTC. Residues: CASSPGGGLSYEQYF.

A note on this clone: Additional DNA sequences in this sample encode the identical CDR3. The gene calls are TRBV5-4 and TRBJ2-5; the D gene is possibly TRBD2 (6 bases). CDR3 length: 17 amino acids. V was cut by 0 bases and J by 4 bases, with 19 bases left in between. The germline V gene encodes CDR1 SGHNT and CDR2 YYREEE (reference sequence). CDR3 region: CASSLGSEGPPRETQYF. The CDR3 DNA reads TGTGCCAGCAGCTTGGGGTCGGAGGGGCCCCCTCGAGAGACCCAGTACTTC.